This TCR beta chain came from a study of blood T cell repertoires in COVID-19. Study-level background: Specimens from acute and convalescent COVID-19 originated in the United States, Italy and Spain. PBMCs, B-cell-depleted T cells, or T cells were the source of the cDNA or gDNA that made up the material.

Produced via immunoSEQ multiplex PCR; TCRdb's table is partial and in-frame only. The table has roughly 120,000 clones, about 93% seen once; the top ten hold roughly 2.1%. This clone was counted a single time. In germline, CDR1 is PRHDT, CDR2 FYEKMQ (reference sequence). V was cut by 3 bases and J by 2 bases, with 11 bases left in between. The CDR3 is 14 amino acids. Input material: peripheral blood. This chain joins TRBV13 and TRBJ2-7; no clear D. The sequence derives from a man aged 50-60 years with COVID-19, enrolled during active disease. CDR3 sequence (DNA): TGTGCCAGCAGCTTGCGGCCGGCACCCTACGAGCAGTACTTC. Amino acid sequence: CASSLRPAPYEQYF.